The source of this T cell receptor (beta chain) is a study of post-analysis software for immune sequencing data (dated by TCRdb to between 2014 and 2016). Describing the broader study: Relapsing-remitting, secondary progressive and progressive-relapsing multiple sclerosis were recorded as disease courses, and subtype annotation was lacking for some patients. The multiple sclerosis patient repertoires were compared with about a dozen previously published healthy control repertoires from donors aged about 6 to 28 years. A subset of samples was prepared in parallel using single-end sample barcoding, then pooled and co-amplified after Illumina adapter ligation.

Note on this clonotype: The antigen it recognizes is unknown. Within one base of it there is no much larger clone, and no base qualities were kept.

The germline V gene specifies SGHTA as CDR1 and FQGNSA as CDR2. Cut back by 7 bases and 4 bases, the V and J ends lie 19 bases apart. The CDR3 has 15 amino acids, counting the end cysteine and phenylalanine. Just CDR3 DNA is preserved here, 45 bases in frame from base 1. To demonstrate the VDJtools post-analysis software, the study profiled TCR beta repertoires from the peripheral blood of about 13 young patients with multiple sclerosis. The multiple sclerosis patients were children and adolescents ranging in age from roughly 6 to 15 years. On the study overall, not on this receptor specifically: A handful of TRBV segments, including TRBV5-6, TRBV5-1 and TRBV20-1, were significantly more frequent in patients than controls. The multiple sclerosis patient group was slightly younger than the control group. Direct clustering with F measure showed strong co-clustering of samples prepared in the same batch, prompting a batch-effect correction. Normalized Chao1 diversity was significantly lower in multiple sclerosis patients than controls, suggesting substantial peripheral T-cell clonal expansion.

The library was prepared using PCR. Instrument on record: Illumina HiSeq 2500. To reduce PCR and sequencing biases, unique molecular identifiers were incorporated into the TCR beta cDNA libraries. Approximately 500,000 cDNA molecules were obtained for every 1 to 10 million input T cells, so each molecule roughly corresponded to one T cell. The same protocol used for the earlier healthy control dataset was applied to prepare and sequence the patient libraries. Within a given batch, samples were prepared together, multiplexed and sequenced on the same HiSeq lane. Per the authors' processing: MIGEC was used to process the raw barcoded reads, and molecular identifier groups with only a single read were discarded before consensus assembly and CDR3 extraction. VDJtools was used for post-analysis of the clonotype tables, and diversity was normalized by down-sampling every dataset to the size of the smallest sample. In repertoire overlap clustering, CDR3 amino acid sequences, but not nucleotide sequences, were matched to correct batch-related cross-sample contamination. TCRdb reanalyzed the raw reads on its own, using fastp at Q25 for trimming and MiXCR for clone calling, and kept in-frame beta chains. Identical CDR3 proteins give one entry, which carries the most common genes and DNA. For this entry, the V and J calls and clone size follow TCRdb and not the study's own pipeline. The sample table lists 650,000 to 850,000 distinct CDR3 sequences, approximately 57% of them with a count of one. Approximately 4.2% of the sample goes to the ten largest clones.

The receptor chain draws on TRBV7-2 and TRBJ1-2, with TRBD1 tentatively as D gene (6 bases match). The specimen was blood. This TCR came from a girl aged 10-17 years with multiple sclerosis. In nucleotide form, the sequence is TGTGCCAGCACCGGAGGGGGGCAGACCCTCTATGGCTACACCTTC. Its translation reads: CASTGGGQTLYGYTF.